Described below is a single T cell receptor beta chain sequence and its context. Its antigen is not identified. Indicated treatment: oral pan-JAK inhibitor, 5-10 mg twice daily. Using a FACSAria, the CD4+ and CD8+ T cells were sorted from the PBMCs. This sample is drawn from a study of CD8+ T cells in alopecia areata. Whole-study context: Patients in the study were on tofacitinib for 6 to 18 months, then off it for 6 months. Findings and limits, study-wide: Tofacitinib significantly reduced both scalp clonality and expanded CD8+ clones among the top 100.

Germline V gene data show CDR1 as LNHNV and CDR2 as YYDKDF (reference sequence). The CDR3 is 14 residues long. V gave up 0 bases and J gave up 4 bases, with 7 bases separating them. RNA was isolated and reverse transcribed to cDNA, the sequencing template. Only in-frame clones appear in the TCRdb table, and some are missing; sequencing was by immunoSEQ multiplex PCR. This sample has 190,000 or so clones; roughly 60% occur once, and the top ten carry 5.5% to 6%. The clonotype was recovered from a human donor with alopecia areata. The material sequenced was CD4+ T cells sorted from blood, taken at week 24, from a patient treated with tofacitinib. The chain is built from TRBV15 and TRBJ1-5, with no clear D. The DNA for the CDR3 is TGTGCCACCAGCAGAGATTTCGGGAATCAGCCCCAGCATTTT. As protein: CATSRDFGNQPQHF.